A single count supports the clone carrying this T cell receptor (beta chain). What it binds is unknown. The data were taken from a study of cytomegalovirus exposure and HLA in healthy donors. Study-wide results and caveats: A later analysis linked more than 15,000 TCR beta sequences to HLA alleles at 0.05 false discovery rate.

13 Jbeta primers and 60 Vbeta primers were used for the PCR. Clones were read by immunoSEQ multiplex PCR, and TCRdb kept only the in-frame ones, dropping some. The sample records about 120,000 clones, approximately 70% being singletons. The length of the CDR3 is 18 residues. Trimming removed 3 bases from V and 2 bases from J; junction bases left unmatched: 14. Germline V CDR1 and CDR2: MNHEY, SMNVEV (reference sequence). Sequenced input: PBMCs. The receptor was isolated from a man aged 18-30 years in good health and CMV-seronegative. This chain links TRBV27 with TRBJ2-7; 9 bases match TRBD1. In DNA, the CDR3 is TGTGCCAGCAGTTTGCTAGGTGCCGGGACAGGGTTTACCTACGAGCAGTACTTC. Translating gives CASSLLGAGTGFTYEQYF.